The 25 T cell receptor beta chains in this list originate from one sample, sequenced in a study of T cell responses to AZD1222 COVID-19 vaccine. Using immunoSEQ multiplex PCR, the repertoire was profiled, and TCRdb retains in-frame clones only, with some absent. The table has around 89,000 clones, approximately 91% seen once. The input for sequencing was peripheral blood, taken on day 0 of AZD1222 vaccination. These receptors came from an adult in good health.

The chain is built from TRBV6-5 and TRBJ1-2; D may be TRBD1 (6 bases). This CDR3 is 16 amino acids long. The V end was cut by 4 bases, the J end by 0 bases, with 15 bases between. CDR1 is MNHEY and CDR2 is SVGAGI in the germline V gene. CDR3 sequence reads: CASSSRGPGANYGYTF. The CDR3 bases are TGTGCCAGCAGTTCCAGGGGACCCGGCGCTAACTATGGCTACACCTTC.

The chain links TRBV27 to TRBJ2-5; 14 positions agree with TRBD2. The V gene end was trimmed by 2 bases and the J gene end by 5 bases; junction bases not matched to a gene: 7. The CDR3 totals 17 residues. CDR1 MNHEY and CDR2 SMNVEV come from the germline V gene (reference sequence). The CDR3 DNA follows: TGTGCCAGCAGTTTAGGCCACGGACTAGCGGGGGGTGAGACCCAGTACTTC. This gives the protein CASSLGHGLAGGETQYF.

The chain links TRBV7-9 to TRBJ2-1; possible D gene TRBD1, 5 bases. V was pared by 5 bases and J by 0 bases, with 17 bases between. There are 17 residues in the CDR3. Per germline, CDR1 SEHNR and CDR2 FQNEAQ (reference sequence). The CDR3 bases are TGTGCCAGCAGCCCCGAGCAGGGAAGAAGCTCCTACAATGAGCAGTTCTTC. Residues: CASSPEQGRSSYNEQFF.

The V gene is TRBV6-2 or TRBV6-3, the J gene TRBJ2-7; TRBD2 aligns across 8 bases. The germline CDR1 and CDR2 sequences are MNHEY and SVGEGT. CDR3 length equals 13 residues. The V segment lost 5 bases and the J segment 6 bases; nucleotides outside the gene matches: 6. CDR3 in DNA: TGTGCCAGCAGTCCCCCTGCGGGGGGCGAGCAGTACTTC. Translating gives CASSPPAGGEQYF.

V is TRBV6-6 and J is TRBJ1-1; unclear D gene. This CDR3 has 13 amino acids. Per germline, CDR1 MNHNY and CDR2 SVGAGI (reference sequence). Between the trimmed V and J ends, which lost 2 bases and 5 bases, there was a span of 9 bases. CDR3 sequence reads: CASSYGLGTEAFF. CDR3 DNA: TGTGCCAGCAGTTACGGGTTGGGGACTGAAGCTTTCTTT.

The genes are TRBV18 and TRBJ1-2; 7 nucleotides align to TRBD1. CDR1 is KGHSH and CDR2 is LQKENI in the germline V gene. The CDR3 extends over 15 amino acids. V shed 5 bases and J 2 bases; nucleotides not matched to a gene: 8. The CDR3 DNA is TGTGCCAGCTCATCCGGGACAGACCTAAACTATGGCTACACCTTC. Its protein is CASSSGTDLNYGYTF.

CDR3 sequence (DNA): TGTGCCAGCAGCTTGTTAGGGGAGCGGACCCAGTACTTC. Translation gives CASSLLGERTQYF. The V call is TRBV11-3, the J call TRBJ2-5; D tentatively reads TRBD1 or TRBD2 (5 bases each). V lost 3 bases, J lost 7 bases, and 12 bases lay in between. The germline gives CDR1 SGHNT, CDR2 YENEEA. There are 13 residues in the CDR3.

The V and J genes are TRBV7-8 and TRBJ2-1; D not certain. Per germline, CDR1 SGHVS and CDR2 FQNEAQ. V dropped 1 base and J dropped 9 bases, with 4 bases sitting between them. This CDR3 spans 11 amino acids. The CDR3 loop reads CASSLVAEQFF. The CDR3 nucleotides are TGTGCCAGCAGCTTAGTTGCTGAGCAGTTCTTC. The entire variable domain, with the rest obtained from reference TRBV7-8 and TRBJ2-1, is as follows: GAGVSQSPRYKVAKRGQDVALRCDPISGHVSLFWYQQALGQGPEFLTYFQNEAQLDKSGLPSDRFFAERPEGSVSTLKIQRTQQEDSAVYLCASSLVAEQFFGPGTRLTVL.

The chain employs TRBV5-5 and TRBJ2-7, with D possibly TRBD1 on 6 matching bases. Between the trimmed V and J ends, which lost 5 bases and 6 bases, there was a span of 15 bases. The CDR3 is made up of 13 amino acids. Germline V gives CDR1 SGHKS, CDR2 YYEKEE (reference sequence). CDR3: CASSVTGQGEQYF. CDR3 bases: TGTGCCAGCAGTGTGACGGGACAAGGCGAGCAGTACTTC. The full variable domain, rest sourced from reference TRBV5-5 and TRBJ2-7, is DAGVTQSPTHLIKTRGQQVTLRCSPISGHKSVSWYQQVLGQGPQFIFQYYEKEERGRGNFPDRFSARQFPNYSSELNVNALLLGDSALYLCASSVTGQGEQYFGPGTRLTVT.

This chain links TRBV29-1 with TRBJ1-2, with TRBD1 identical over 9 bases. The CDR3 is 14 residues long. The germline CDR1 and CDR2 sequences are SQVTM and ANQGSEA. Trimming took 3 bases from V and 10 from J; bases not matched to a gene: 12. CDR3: CSVDSPGTGSDYTF. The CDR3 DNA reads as TGCAGCGTTGACTCCCCCGGGACAGGGAGCGACTACACCTTC.

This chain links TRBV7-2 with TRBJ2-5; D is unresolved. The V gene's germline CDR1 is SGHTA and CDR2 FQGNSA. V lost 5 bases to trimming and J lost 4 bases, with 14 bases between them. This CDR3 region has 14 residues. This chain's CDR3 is CASSPRVARETQYF. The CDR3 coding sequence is TGTGCCAGCAGCCCCCGTGTTGCAAGAGAGACCCAGTACTTC.

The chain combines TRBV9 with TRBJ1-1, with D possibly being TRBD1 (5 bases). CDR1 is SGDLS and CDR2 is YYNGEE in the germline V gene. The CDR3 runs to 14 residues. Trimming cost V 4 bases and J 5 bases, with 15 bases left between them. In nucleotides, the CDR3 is TGTGCCAGCAGCCCCCAGTGGAGGGGAACTGAAGCTTTCTTT. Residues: CASSPQWRGTEAFF.

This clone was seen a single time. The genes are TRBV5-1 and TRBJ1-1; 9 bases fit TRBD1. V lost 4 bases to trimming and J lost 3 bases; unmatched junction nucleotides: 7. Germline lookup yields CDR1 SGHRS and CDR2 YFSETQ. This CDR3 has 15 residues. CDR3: CASSAGTGYDTEAFF. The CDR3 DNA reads TGCGCCAGCAGCGCCGGGACAGGGTATGACACTGAAGCTTTCTTT.

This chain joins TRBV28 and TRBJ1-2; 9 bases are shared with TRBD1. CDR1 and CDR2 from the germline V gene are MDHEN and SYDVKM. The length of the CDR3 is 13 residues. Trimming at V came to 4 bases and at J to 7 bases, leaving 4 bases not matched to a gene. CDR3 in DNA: TGTGCCAGCAGTTCCGGACAGGGGAGTGGCTACACCTTC. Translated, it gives CASSSGQGSGYTF.

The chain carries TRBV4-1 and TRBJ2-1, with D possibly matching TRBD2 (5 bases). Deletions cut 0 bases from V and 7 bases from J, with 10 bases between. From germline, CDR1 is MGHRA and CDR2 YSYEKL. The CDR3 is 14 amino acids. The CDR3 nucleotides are TGCGCCAGCAGCCAAGATTGGGAGAAGAATGAGCAGTTCTTC. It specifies CASSQDWEKNEQFF.

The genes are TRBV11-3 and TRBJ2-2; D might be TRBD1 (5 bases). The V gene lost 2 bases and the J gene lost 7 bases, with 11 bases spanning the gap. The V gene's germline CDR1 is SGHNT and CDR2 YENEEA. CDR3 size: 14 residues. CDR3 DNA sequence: TGTGCCAGCAGCTTAAGTCAGGGCGGCGGGGAGCTGTTTTTT. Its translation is CASSLSQGGGELFF.

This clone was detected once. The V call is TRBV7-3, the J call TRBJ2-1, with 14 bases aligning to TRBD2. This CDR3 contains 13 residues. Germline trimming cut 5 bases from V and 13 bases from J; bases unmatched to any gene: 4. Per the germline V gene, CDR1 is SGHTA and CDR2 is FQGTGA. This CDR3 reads CASSLGTSGGQFF. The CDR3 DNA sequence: TGTGCCAGCAGCCTAGGGACTAGCGGGGGCCAGTTCTTC.

The CDR3 nucleotides read TGCAGCGTCTCAGGACAGAGCTATGGCTACACCTTC. It specifies CSVSGQSYGYTF. This chain connects TRBV29-1 to TRBJ1-2, with TRBD1 as a possible D gene (6 bases). The CDR3 loop spans 12 amino acids. The V end was cut by 6 bases, the J end by 4 bases, with 12 bases between. Germline CDR1 and CDR2: SQVTM and ANQGSEA.

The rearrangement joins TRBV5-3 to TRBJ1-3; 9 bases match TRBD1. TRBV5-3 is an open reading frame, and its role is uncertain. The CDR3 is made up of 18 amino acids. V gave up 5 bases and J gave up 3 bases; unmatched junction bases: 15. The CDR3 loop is CARSPRTGDPSNGNTIYF. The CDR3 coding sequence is TGTGCCAGAAGTCCTAGGACAGGGGACCCTTCGAATGGAAACACCATATATTTT.

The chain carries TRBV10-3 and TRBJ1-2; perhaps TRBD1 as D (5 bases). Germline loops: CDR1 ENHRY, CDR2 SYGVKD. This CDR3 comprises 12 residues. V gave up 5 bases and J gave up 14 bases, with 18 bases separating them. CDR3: CAISPEVGVFTF. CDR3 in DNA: TGTGCCATCAGTCCGGAAGTGGGGGTTTTTACCTTC.

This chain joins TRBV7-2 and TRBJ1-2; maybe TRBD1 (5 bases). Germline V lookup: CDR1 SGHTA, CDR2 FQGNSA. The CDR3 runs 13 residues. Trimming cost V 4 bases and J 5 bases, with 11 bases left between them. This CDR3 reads CASSSPGGYGYTF. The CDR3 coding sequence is TGTGCCAGCAGCTCACCGGGGGGATATGGCTACACCTTC. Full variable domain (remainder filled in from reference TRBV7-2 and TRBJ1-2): GAGVSQSPSNKVTEKGKDVELRCDPISGHTALYWYRQSLGQGLEFLIYFQGNSAPDKSGLPSDRFSAERTGGSVSTLTIQRTQQEDSAVYLCASSSPGGYGYTFGSGTRLTVV.

DNA for the CDR3: TGTGCCAGCAGCCCCTCCAGACAGGGAACCTACGAGCAGTACTTC. It codes for CASSPSRQGTYEQYF. The chain has TRBV7-8 and TRBJ2-7; 7 bases agree with TRBD1. The CDR3 is 15 residues long. Per germline, CDR1 SGHVS and CDR2 FQNEAQ. After removal of 5 bases from V and 2 bases from J, the junction contained 9 bases not matched to a gene.

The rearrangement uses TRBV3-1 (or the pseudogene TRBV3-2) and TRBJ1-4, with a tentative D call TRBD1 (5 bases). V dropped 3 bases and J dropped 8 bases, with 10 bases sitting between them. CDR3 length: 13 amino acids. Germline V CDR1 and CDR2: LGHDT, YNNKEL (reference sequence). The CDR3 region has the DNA TGTGCCAGCAGCCAGGGGGAAGGGGAAAAACTGTTTTTT. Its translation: CASSQGEGEKLFF.

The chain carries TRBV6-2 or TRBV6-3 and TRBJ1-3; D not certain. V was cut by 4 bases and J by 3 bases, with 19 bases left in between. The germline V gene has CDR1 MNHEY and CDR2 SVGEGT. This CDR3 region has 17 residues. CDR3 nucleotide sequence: TGTGCCAGCAGTTCCAGGACCTTTCGTCCGGGTGGAAACACCATATATTTT. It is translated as CASSSRTFRPGGNTIYF.

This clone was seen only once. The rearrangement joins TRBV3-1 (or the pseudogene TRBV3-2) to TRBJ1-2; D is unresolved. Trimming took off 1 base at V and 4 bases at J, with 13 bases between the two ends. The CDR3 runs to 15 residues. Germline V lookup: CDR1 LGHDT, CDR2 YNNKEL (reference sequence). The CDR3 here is CASSQALWGAYGYTF. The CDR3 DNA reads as TGTGCCAGCAGCCAAGCTTTATGGGGAGCCTATGGCTACACCTTC.